The clone carrying this T cell receptor beta chain was seen only once. Under the authors' procedure: Amplifying reference gene primers gave estimates of nucleated cell counts. Sequencing used immunoSEQ multiplex PCR; TCRdb keeps in-frame clones, though not all of them. The DNA was the basis for D and trimming; V, J and clone size are from that table. The data show approximately 210,000 clones, 84% seen once. This record comes from a study of blood T cell repertoires in COVID-19. Turning to the study itself: From the United States, Italy and Spain came samples of acute and convalescent COVID-19. PBMCs, B-cell-depleted T cells, or T cells provided the cDNA or gDNA that made up the material.

V gave up 1 base and J gave up 3 bases, with 8 bases separating them. Germline V CDR1 and CDR2: SEHNR, FQNEAQ (reference sequence). This CDR3 has 14 amino acids. The rearrangement links TRBV7-9 to TRBJ2-3; tentative D call: TRBD1 (5 bases). The TCR sequence derives from a human donor in a cohort sampled during active COVID-19. Material: peripheral blood. This CDR3 reads CASSLGQLTDTQYF. CDR3 nucleotides: TGTGCCAGCAGCTTAGGACAGTTAACAGATACGCAGTATTTT.